The 8 T cell receptor beta chains reported below all come from one sample, sequenced in a study of Ad26.COV2.S vaccination and SARS-CoV-2 variants. Treatment noted: roughly 18 received Ad26.COV2.S at low or high dose, single or two shots; a few received placebo; per-sample allocation not given. Vaccine and placebo recipients were sampled on day 63 after the first injection. Repertoires were generated with immunoSEQ multiplex PCR, while TCRdb's copy carries only in-frame clones and drops some. The table includes around 500,000 clones, roughly nine tenths detected once. The sample was peripheral blood, taken in a trial of Ad26.COV2.S vaccine versus placebo. Receptors were obtained from a person aged 18-60 years who received the Ad26.COV2.S COVID-19 vaccine or a placebo.

Here the CDR3 DNA reads TGTGCCAGCAGCCTTGGGACTAGCGGGGGGGTATACAATGAGCAGTTCTTC. This encodes CASSLGTSGGVYNEQFF. The chain uses TRBV9 and TRBJ2-1; 16 bases are a match to TRBD2. The CDR3 extends over 17 amino acids. The V segment lost 4 bases and the J segment 4 bases; nucleotides outside the gene matches: 5. Per germline, CDR1 SGDLS and CDR2 YYNGEE.

CDR3 sequence: CASRKEDRAKGGSTYGYTF. In DNA, the CDR3 is TGTGCCAGCCGCAAAGAGGACAGGGCGAAAGGGGGTTCCACCTATGGCTACACCTTC. The genes are TRBV5-4 and TRBJ1-2, with 8 bases identical to TRBD1. Germline CDR1 and CDR2: SGHNT and YYREEE (reference sequence). The CDR3 consists of 19 residues. V shed 7 bases, J shed 4 bases, and the junction held 24 bases outside the gene matches.

CDR3: CASSEADGTDTQYF. The CDR3 nucleotides are TGTGCCAGCAGTGAAGCAGACGGCACAGATACGCAGTATTTT. The chain joins TRBV2 to TRBJ2-3; D ambiguous. V was trimmed by 0 bases and J by 1 base, leaving 5 bases between them. This CDR3 has 14 amino acids. The germline CDR1 and CDR2 sequences are SNHLY and FYNNEI.

The chain links TRBV27 to TRBJ2-7; the D is unclear. V dropped 4 bases and J dropped 5 bases, with 9 bases sitting between them. CDR3 size: 12 residues. CDR1 and CDR2 from the germline V gene are MNHEY and SMNVEV (reference sequence). The CDR3 bases are TGTGCCAGCAGTTCGGTCCTGAACGAGCAGTACTTC. Encoded protein: CASSSVLNEQYF.

This chain uses TRBV19 with TRBJ1-5, with D maybe TRBD1 (5 bases). Germline V gives CDR1 LNHDA, CDR2 SQIVND (reference sequence). The CDR3 length is 17 residues. V gave up 3 bases and J gave up 1 base, with 16 bases separating them. CDR3 residues: CASSIPDGRGSNQPQHF. CDR3 sequence (DNA): TGTGCCAGTAGTATCCCGGACGGGAGGGGCAGCAATCAGCCCCAGCATTTT.

The chain carries TRBV7-9 and TRBJ2-5; a weak D match, TRBD1 (5 bases). CDR3 length equals 14 residues. Germline-derived CDR1 and CDR2 are SEHNR and FQNEAQ (reference sequence). Between the trimmed V and J ends, which lost 3 bases and 5 bases, there was a span of 13 bases. In DNA form, the CDR3 reads TGTGCCAGCAGCTTGAACCAGGGTAGCGAGACCCAGTACTTC. Its protein is CASSLNQGSETQYF.

The chain links TRBV6-5 to TRBJ2-3; D gene ambiguous. CDR1 and CDR2 from the germline V gene are MNHEY and SVGAGI. This CDR3 has 15 residues. V gave up 6 bases and J gave up 0 bases, with 13 bases separating them. The CDR3: CASRSEPSSTDTQYF. As DNA, the CDR3 is TGTGCCAGCAGATCAGAACCCTCTAGCACAGATACGCAGTATTTT.

The chain links TRBV10-2 to TRBJ2-1; D is uncertain. In germline, CDR1 is WSHSY, CDR2 SAAADI. This CDR3 comprises 13 residues. Trimming removed 0 bases at V and 8 bases at J, with 8 bases between. The CDR3: CASSESKGDEQFF. The CDR3 DNA follows: TGCGCCAGCAGTGAGTCGAAGGGCGATGAGCAGTTCTTC.